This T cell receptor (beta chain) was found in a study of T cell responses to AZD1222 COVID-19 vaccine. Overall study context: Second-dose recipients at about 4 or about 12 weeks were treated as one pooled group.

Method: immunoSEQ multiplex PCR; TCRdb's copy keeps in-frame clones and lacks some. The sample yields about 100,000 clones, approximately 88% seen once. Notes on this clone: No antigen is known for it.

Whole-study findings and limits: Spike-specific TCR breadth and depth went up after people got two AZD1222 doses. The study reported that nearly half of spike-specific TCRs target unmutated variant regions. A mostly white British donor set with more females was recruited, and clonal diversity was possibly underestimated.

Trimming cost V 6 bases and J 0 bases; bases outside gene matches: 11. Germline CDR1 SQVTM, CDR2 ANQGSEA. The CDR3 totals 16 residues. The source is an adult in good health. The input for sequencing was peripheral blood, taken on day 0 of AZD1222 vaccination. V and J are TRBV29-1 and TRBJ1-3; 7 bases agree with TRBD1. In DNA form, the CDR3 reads TGCAGCGTCCTAATGGGACAGCACCGCTCTGGAAACACCATATATTTT. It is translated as CSVLMGQHRSGNTIYF.